This T cell receptor (beta chain) was documented in a study of blood T cell repertoires in COVID-19. The overall study: Samples taken during acute and convalescent COVID-19 were collected in the United States, Italy and Spain.

Sequenced by immunoSEQ multiplex PCR; TCRdb stores in-frame clones only, minus some. The table records 9,000 to 13,000 clones, 75% to 90% of them present only once. The germline V gene has CDR1 SGHTA and CDR2 FQGTGA. The ends were cut back, 0 bases at V and 4 bases at J, with 9 bases in the middle. The CDR3 has 14 amino acids. This clonotype originated in a man in his 70s with active COVID-19. The specimen was peripheral blood. The rearrangement uses TRBV7-3 and TRBJ1-1, with D uncertain. The CDR3 sequence is CASSLTAAGTEAFF. The CDR3 DNA reads as TGTGCCAGCAGCTTAACGGCGGCCGGCACTGAAGCTTTCTTT. Using reference TRBV7-3 and TRBJ1-1 for the parts outside the CDR3, the full variable domain is GAGVSQTPSNKVTEKGKYVELRCDPISGHTALYWYRQSLGQGPEFLIYFQGTGAADDSGLPNDRFFAVRPEGSVSTLKIQRTERGDSAVYLCASSLTAAGTEAFFGQGTRLTVV.